This T cell receptor beta chain emerged from a study of shared clonotypes between healthy human individuals. Points from the study as a whole: Researchers sampled blood only, noting tissue repertoires likely differ. Expectations were that clonotype sharing among donors would be affected by sequencing depth.

Trimming left V 0 bases short and J 2 bases short, with 10 bases between. CDR3 length: 15 residues. Looked up from germline, CDR1 is LNHNV and CDR2 is YYDKDF (reference sequence). As to this clone: Its matching antigen is unknown.

Some clones are missing from TCRdb's copy, which holds only in-frame ones; the method was immunoSEQ multiplex PCR. There are about 560,000 clones in the sample; around 81% occur only once, and 9.5% to 15% lies in the top ten. Genomic DNA from unsorted samples was obtained from around 100 million PBMCs (per sample). The chain joins TRBV15 to TRBJ2-5; possibly TRBD2 for D (5 bases). This clonotype was obtained from a middle-aged woman in good health. Some clones in this sample may be carry-over from other donors' samples. The sequenced sample was PBMCs. The CDR3 DNA reads TGTGCCACCAGCAGAGATCTACTAGTGCAAGAGACCCAGTACTTC. It is translated as CATSRDLLVQETQYF.